One sample yielded the 15 T cell receptor beta chains listed below, sequenced in a study of blood T cell repertoires in COVID-19. The data were produced by immunoSEQ multiplex PCR, yet TCRdb's version contains in-frame clones alone and is incomplete. This table holds about 82,000 clones, around four fifths found once. The sample consisted of peripheral blood. These receptors were taken from an elderly man with active or convalescent COVID-19.

V gene TRBV4-1 combines with J gene TRBJ2-2, with 13 bases identical to TRBD2. The CDR3 consists of 15 residues. J was trimmed by 5 bases and V by 4 bases; bases with no gene match: 1. Germline V gene data show CDR1 as MGHRA and CDR2 as YSYEKL. CDR3: CASSRTSGSTGELFF. The CDR3 coding sequence is TGCGCCAGCAGCCGGACTAGCGGGAGTACCGGGGAGCTGTTTTTT.

The V call is TRBV19, the J call TRBJ2-1; possibly TRBD2 for D (5 bases). This CDR3 spans 16 amino acids. V lost 5 bases and J 2 bases, leaving 16 bases between the germline ends. The germline V gene has CDR1 LNHDA and CDR2 SQIVND (reference sequence). The CDR3 DNA follows: TGTGCCAGTAGTTCCCAGACTAACCGTCCCTACAATGAGCAGTTCTTC. It yields the protein CASSSQTNRPYNEQFF.

The chain joins TRBV2 to TRBJ2-7, with D possibly being TRBD1 (5 bases). The germline V gene encodes CDR1 SNHLY and CDR2 FYNNEI. The CDR3 is 12 residues long. The V gene lost 9 bases and the J gene lost 6 bases, with 15 bases spanning the gap. This CDR3 is CASSAPGSEQYV. The DNA of the CDR3 is TGTGCCAGTTCGGCCCCAGGGTCCGAGCAGTACGTC.

This clone has just a few counts. The chain combines TRBV5-6 with TRBJ2-2, with TRBD2 identical over 12 bases. The CDR3 extends over 17 amino acids. The trim removed 1 base at V and 5 bases at J, leaving 6 bases unmatched. Germline CDR1 is SGHDT and CDR2 is YYEEEE. As DNA, the CDR3 is TGTGCCAGCAGCTTGTTGACTAGCGGGAGTGAGACCGGGGAGCTGTTTTTT. Translating gives CASSLLTSGSETGELFF.

The chain uses TRBV12-3 or TRBV12-4 and TRBJ1-1; D is possibly TRBD1 (5 bases). The CDR3 spans 13 residues. Trimming removed 4 bases from V and 4 bases from J, with 10 bases in between. The CDR3 bases are TGTGCCAGCAGTTGGGGGGGTGTCACTGAAGCTTTCTTT. It codes for CASSWGGVTEAFF.

V is TRBV7-2 and J is TRBJ1-2, with 10 nucleotides matching TRBD1. Germline CDR1 reads SGHTA; CDR2 reads FQGNSA. CDR3 length equals 14 residues. Germline trimming cut 1 base from V and 8 bases from J; bases unmatched to any gene: 4. The CDR3 spells CASSLGQGARGYTF. The DNA of the CDR3 is TGTGCCAGCAGCTTAGGACAGGGGGCCAGGGGCTACACCTTC.

The rearrangement links TRBV14 to TRBJ2-3, with D possibly matching TRBD2 (5 bases). The CDR3 is made up of 15 amino acids. Germline V gene sequence: CDR1 SGHDN, CDR2 FVKESK. V lost 5 bases, J lost 5 bases, and 17 bases lay in between. Written as DNA, the CDR3 is TGTGCCAGCAGCTGGGGAGTCCCGAGAATAGATACGCAGTATTTT. Protein sequence: CASSWGVPRIDTQYF.

The chain has TRBV11-3 and TRBJ2-3; TRBD2 matches at 7 bases. The CDR3 spans 15 residues. Germline CDR1 is SGHNT and CDR2 is YENEEA. The V segment lost 5 bases and the J segment 2 bases; nucleotides outside the gene matches: 7. The CDR3 protein is CASSPRSGDTDTQYF. The CDR3 region has the DNA TGTGCCAGCAGCCCCAGGAGCGGGGACACAGATACGCAGTATTTT.

This clone was observed a single time. The rearrangement links TRBV5-1 to TRBJ1-2, with D perhaps matching TRBD1 (6 bases). This CDR3 has 14 amino acids. Germline V gene sequence: CDR1 SGHRS, CDR2 YFSETQ. Trimming removed 0 bases from V and 8 bases from J, with 14 bases in between. DNA for the CDR3: TGCGCCAGCAGCTTGGACAGGGCATCGTCGGGCTACACCTTC. Protein sequence: CASSLDRASSGYTF.

The rearrangement uses TRBV2 and TRBJ1-5; perhaps TRBD1 as D (6 bases). Trimming took off 6 bases at V and 2 bases at J, with 8 bases between the two ends. CDR3 length equals 13 residues. CDR1 is SNHLY, CDR2 FYNNEI, per germline. CDR3 sequence reads: CASRAGGNQPQHF. The CDR3, as DNA: TGTGCCAGCAGAGCAGGGGGCAATCAGCCCCAGCATTTT.

V gene TRBV5-4 combines with J gene TRBJ2-3; D is ambiguous. Between the trimmed V and J ends, which lost 6 bases and 0 bases, there was a span of 8 bases. The germline V gene encodes CDR1 SGHNT and CDR2 YYREEE (reference sequence). The CDR3 totals 13 residues. Here the CDR3 reads CASNPQSTDTQYF. The CDR3 DNA follows: TGTGCCAGCAACCCCCAGAGCACAGATACGCAGTATTTT.

This rearrangement joins TRBV9 to TRBJ1-1, with D possibly TRBD1 on 5 matching bases. The germline CDR1 and CDR2 sequences are SGDLS and YYNGEE. The CDR3 totals 15 residues. V lost 4 bases to trimming and J lost 1 base, with 14 bases between them. This chain's CDR3 is CASSPGGWGNTEAFF. The CDR3 region has the DNA TGTGCCAGCAGCCCCGGGGGGTGGGGGAACACTGAAGCTTTCTTT.

The table lists this clone with a count of one. The chain carries TRBV6-5 and TRBJ1-2; 8 bases are shared with TRBD1. The V and J ends lost 6 bases and 8 bases, in that order; junction bases with no gene match: 11. CDR3 length: 14 residues. Germline CDR1 and CDR2: MNHEY and SVGAGI. CDR3: CASSPADRGRGYTF. The DNA of the CDR3 is TGTGCCAGCAGCCCAGCCGACAGGGGAAGAGGCTACACCTTC.

V gene TRBV5-1 combines with J gene TRBJ2-5; a weak D match, TRBD1 (6 bases). Trimming pared 4 bases from V and 5 bases from J, leaving 15 bases between. The CDR3 has 14 residues. Germline values: CDR1 SGHRS, CDR2 YFSETQ. CDR3 region: CASSMTGGAETQYF. As DNA, the CDR3 is TGCGCCAGCAGCATGACAGGAGGAGCGGAGACCCAGTACTTC. Complete variable domain (other parts from reference TRBV5-1 and TRBJ2-5): KAGVTQTPRYLIKTRGQQVTLSCSPISGHRSVSWYQQTPGQGLQFLFEYFSETQRNKGNFPGRFSGRQFSNSRSEMNVSTLELGDSALYLCASSMTGGAETQYFGPGTRLLVL.

The chain uses TRBV18 and TRBJ2-5; maybe TRBD2 (5 bases). V was trimmed by 0 bases and J by 1 base, leaving 6 bases between them. The germline V gene has CDR1 KGHSH and CDR2 LQKENI. The CDR3 spans 14 residues. CDR3 amino acids: CASSPPGVQETQYF. CDR3 coding DNA: TGTGCCAGCTCACCACCGGGAGTCCAAGAGACCCAGTACTTC.